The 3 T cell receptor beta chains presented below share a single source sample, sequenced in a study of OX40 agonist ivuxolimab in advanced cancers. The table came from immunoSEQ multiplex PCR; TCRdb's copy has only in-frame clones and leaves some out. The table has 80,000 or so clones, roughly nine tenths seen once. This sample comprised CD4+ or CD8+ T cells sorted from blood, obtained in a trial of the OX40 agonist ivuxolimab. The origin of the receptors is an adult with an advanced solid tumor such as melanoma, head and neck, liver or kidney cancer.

The DNA for the CDR3 is TGTGCCAGCAGCCCCGGACTGGACTATGGCTACACCTTC. Translation gives CASSPGLDYGYTF. The chain recombines TRBV7-9 with TRBJ1-2; the D is unclear. There are 13 residues in the CDR3. CDR1 is SEHNR and CDR2 is FQNEAQ in the germline V gene (reference sequence). V lost 5 bases and J lost 3, with 10 bases in between.

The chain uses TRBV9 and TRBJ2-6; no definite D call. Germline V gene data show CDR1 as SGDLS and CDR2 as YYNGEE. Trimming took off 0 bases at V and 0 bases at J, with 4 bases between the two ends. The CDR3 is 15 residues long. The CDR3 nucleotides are TGTGCCAGCAGCGTAGGGGGCTCTGGGGCCAACGTCCTGACTTTC. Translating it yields CASSVGGSGANVLTF.

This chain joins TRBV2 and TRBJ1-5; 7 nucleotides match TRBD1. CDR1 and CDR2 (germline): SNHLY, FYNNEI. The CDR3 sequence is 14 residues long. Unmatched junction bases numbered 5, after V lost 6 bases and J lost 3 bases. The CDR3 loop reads CASRSTGVNQPQHF. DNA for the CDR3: TGTGCCAGCAGGTCTACAGGGGTCAATCAGCCCCAGCATTTT.